These 9 T cell receptor beta chains originate from one sample sequenced in a study of T cell responses to AZD1222 COVID-19 vaccine. Only in-frame clones appear in the TCRdb table, and some are missing; sequencing was by immunoSEQ multiplex PCR. The sample has about 180,000 clones; around 88% are singletons. Material: peripheral blood, obtained 28 days after the second AZD1222 dose. The source of these receptors is an adult who received the AZD1222 COVID-19 vaccine.

The chain has TRBV28 and TRBJ2-3; TRBD2 matches 12 bases. The V segment lost 2 bases and the J segment 4 bases; nucleotides outside the gene matches: 10. The germline V gene encodes CDR1 MDHEN and CDR2 SYDVKM. The CDR3 extends over 18 amino acids. The chain's CDR3 is CASSLVGLAGWVSDTQYF. The CDR3 coding sequence is TGTGCCAGCAGTTTAGTCGGACTAGCGGGGTGGGTTTCAGATACGCAGTATTTT.

The chain carries TRBV7-7 and TRBJ2-7; the D gene is possibly TRBD2 (5 bases). The ends were cut back, 1 base at V and 3 bases at J, with 7 bases in the middle. The germline V gene encodes CDR1 SSHAT and CDR2 FNYEAQ (reference sequence). CDR3 length equals 13 residues. The CDR3 coding sequence is TGTGCCAGCAGCTTAGTCGAGGGCTACGAGCAGTACTTC. Translating it yields CASSLVEGYEQYF.

V usage is TRBV5-4 and J usage is TRBJ2-1; the D gene is possibly TRBD2 (6 bases). The CDR3 is made up of 12 amino acids. V was cut by 0 bases and J by 15 bases, with 13 bases left in between. Per germline, CDR1 SGHNT and CDR2 YYREEE (reference sequence). CDR3 region: CASSLEASDTFF. CDR3 coding DNA: TGTGCCAGCAGCTTGGAGGCTAGCGATACGTTCTTC.

The CDR3 DNA reads TGTGCCAGCAGTATGCTTGCCAAATTAATCAATTCACCCCTCCACTTT. Protein product: CASSMLAKLINSPLHF. The chain joins TRBV2 to TRBJ1-6; no clear D. The V end lost 5 bases, the J end lost 7 bases, and 18 bases lay between the germline ends. CDR1 is SNHLY, CDR2 FYNNEI, per germline. The CDR3 covers 16 residues.

The V gene is TRBV10-3, the J gene TRBJ2-7, with a possible D match to TRBD1 (5 bases). The germline V gene has CDR1 ENHRY and CDR2 SYGVKD. This CDR3 is built from 11 residues. V was pared by 10 bases and J by 1 base, with 8 bases between. The CDR3: CATTGSYEQYF. CDR3 DNA sequence: TGTGCCACTACAGGTTCCTACGAGCAGTACTTC.

This chain uses TRBV3-1 (or the pseudogene TRBV3-2) with TRBJ1-2; possible D gene TRBD1, 6 bases. Germline V gives CDR1 LGHDT, CDR2 YNNKEL (reference sequence). The CDR3 has 15 residues. V was cut by 3 bases and J by 7 bases, with 18 bases left in between. CDR3: CASSHRVEGEGGYTF. As DNA, the CDR3 is TGTGCCAGCAGCCACAGAGTGGAGGGGGAGGGTGGCTACACCTTC.

J is TRBJ2-5 and V is TRBV27; D assignment may be TRBD1 or TRBD2 (5 bases each). The CDR3 runs to 13 residues. Looked up from germline, CDR1 is MNHEY and CDR2 is SMNVEV (reference sequence). Trimming removed 11 bases at V and 5 bases at J, with 18 bases between. Here the CDR3 reads CAAGSGRGETQYF. In DNA form, the CDR3 reads TGTGCCGCAGGGAGCGGACGTGGGGAGACCCAGTACTTC.

The V call is TRBV7-2, the J call TRBJ1-6; the D gene is possibly TRBD1 (6 bases). Germline CDR1 and CDR2: SGHTA and FQGNSA. CDR3 length equals 15 residues. The V end was cut by 3 bases, the J end by 6 bases, with 12 bases between. The CDR3 DNA is TGTGCCAGCAGCTTCCTGGGGGCAGGTAATTCACCCCTCCACTTT. Its protein is CASSFLGAGNSPLHF.

This clone turned up a few times. This chain connects TRBV11-1 to TRBJ1-2; D possibly corresponds to TRBD1 (5 bases). Trimming took off 1 base at V and 0 bases at J, with 12 bases between the two ends. This CDR3 comprises 16 residues. CDR1 and CDR2 from the germline V gene are SGHAT and FQDESV (reference sequence). CDR3 amino acids: CASSLGWDGANYGYTF. The CDR3 DNA reads as TGTGCCAGCAGCTTAGGATGGGACGGTGCTAACTATGGCTACACCTTC.